The sequence of this TCR beta chain was determined in a study of T cell responses to AZD1222 COVID-19 vaccine. Findings and limits, study-wide: Across spike, vaccine-associated CD4 TCRs were found, dominant at 160-218 and 743-854. Epitopes outside B.1.351 and B.1.1.7 mutated regions reportedly drew nearly half of spike TCRs.

Some clones are missing from TCRdb's copy, which holds only in-frame ones; the method was immunoSEQ multiplex PCR. Of 160,000 or so clones listed, approximately 91% were seen once; the top ten hold 1.5% to 2%. With regard to this clone: Its target is unknown.

CDR1 is MNHNY and CDR2 is SVGAGI in the germline V gene (reference sequence). This CDR3 region has 13 residues. The V and J ends lost 6 bases and 6 bases respectively, with 14 bases between them. The chain employs TRBV6-6 and TRBJ1-2; D may be TRBD1 (6 bases). The sequence came from an adult in good health. The input for sequencing was peripheral blood, taken on day 0 of AZD1222 vaccination. The DNA of the CDR3 is TGTGCCAGCAGCCGGACAGAAACGGATGGCTACACCTTC. Protein sequence: CASSRTETDGYTF.